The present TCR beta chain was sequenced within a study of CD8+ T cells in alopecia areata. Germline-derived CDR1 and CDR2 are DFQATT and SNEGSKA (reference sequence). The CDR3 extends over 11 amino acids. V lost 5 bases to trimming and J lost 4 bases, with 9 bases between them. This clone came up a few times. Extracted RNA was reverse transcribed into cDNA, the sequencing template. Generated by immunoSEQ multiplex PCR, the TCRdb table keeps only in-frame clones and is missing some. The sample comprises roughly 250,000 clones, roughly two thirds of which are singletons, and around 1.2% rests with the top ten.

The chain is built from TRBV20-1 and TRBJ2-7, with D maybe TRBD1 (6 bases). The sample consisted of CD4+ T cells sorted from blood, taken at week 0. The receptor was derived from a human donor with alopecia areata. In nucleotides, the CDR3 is TGCAGTGCTCCGGACAGTTACGAGCAGTACTTC. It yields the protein CSAPDSYEQYF.